The 2 T cell receptor beta chains in this list originate from one sample, sequenced in a study of blood T cell repertoires in COVID-19. Only in-frame clones appear in the TCRdb table, and some are missing; sequencing was by immunoSEQ multiplex PCR. Of 250,000 to 400,000 clones in the sample, about nine tenths were seen once. The sequencing sample was made of PBMCs or T cells enriched from blood (not recorded which). Receptors were obtained from a man aged 55 to 70 who had recovered from COVID-19.

This clone appeared a few times. This specimen includes other DNA sequences encoding the same CDR3. The chain recombines TRBV9 with TRBJ2-1, with 12 bases matching TRBD2. The CDR3 consists of 15 residues. J was trimmed by 5 bases and V by 0 bases; bases with no gene match: 0. Germline V gene sequence: CDR1 SGDLS, CDR2 YYNGEE. The CDR3, as DNA: TGTGCCAGCAGCGTAGGACTAGCGGGAGACAATGAGCAGTTCTTC. This gives the protein CASSVGLAGDNEQFF.

This clone was seen once. The chain recombines TRBV6-5 with TRBJ1-4, with 8 bases aligning to TRBD1. The V and J ends lost 10 bases and 2 bases, in that order; junction bases with no gene match: 6. Germline-derived CDR1 and CDR2 are MNHEY and SVGAGI. The CDR3 has 14 residues. CDR3 region: CATHRGGTNEKLFF. CDR3 in DNA: TGTGCCACCCACAGGGGGGGGACTAATGAAAAACTGTTTTTT.